This TCR beta chain derives from a study of T cell changes during pregnancy in multiple sclerosis. Profiling relied on immunoSEQ multiplex PCR, and the TCRdb table lists in-frame clones only, not all of them. The top ten clones hold around 0.74% of a sample with tens of thousands of clones, 85% to 95% of them seen once. Germline values: CDR1 SGDLS, CDR2 YYNGEE. The CDR3 extends over 16 amino acids. J was trimmed by 6 bases and V by 4 bases; bases with no gene match: 13. V is TRBV9 and J is TRBJ2-3; 8 positions match TRBD2. Material: CD4+ T cells from peripheral blood mononuclear cells, obtained in the third trimester of pregnancy. The sequence was obtained from a female donor with multiple sclerosis, enrolled in a pregnancy study. CDR3 sequence reads: CASSLQPGGGSDTQYF. CDR3 bases: TGTGCCAGCAGCCTACAACCCGGGGGGGGCAGTGATACGCAGTATTTT.